This is a list of T cell receptor beta chains from one sample in a study of T cell changes during pregnancy in multiple sclerosis. The protocol was immunoSEQ multiplex PCR, while the TCRdb copy is restricted to in-frame clones and leaves out a portion. This repertoire shows approximately 80,000 clones, about 94% found once; its top ten account for about 2.3%. Here the sequenced sample was peripheral blood, taken in the third trimester of pregnancy. These receptor sequences come from a female donor with multiple sclerosis, enrolled in a pregnancy study. Each CDR3 is given with its conserved first and last residue. The D gene is left open where the match is weak. Part of the rows lack a size; the others show once, few, many or a class for expanded clones.

size,V,J,D,CDR3,DNA
-,TRBV10-3,TRBJ1-6,-,CAISEGELSNSPLHF,TGTGCCATCAGTGAAGGAGAACTCTCTAATTCACCCCTCCACTTT
few,TRBV27,TRBJ2-4,-,CASSPILQGETNIQYF,TGTGCCAGCAGTCCCATACTACAGGGTGAGACAAACATTCAGTACTTC
-,TRBV19,TRBJ2-1,TRBD2,CASRAGGSYNEQFF,TGTGCCAGCAGAGCGGGGGGGTCGTACAATGAGCAGTTCTTC
-,TRBV19,TRBJ2-7,TRBD1,CASSRQTGGVSYEQYF,TGTGCCAGTAGTCGCCAGACAGGGGGTGTTTCCTACGAGCAGTACTTC
-,TRBV4-1,TRBJ1-4,-,CASSQMRVEKLFF,TGCGCCAGCAGCCAAATGAGGGTTGAAAAACTGTTTTTT
-,TRBV6-5,TRBJ1-5,-,CASSPDSSNQPQHF,TGTGCCAGCAGTCCTGACAGTAGCAATCAGCCCCAGCATTTT
-,TRBV10-3,TRBJ2-1,TRBD2,CATIGTSFHNEQFF,TGTGCCACGATCGGGACTAGCTTTCACAATGAGCAGTTCTTC
-,TRBV6-5,TRBJ2-5,-,CASSYSGGGTQYF,TGTGCCAGCAGTTACTCTGGCGGCGGGACCCAGTACTTC
-,TRBV9,TRBJ2-1,TRBD2,CASSVGLAPFSSYNEQFF,TGTGCCAGCAGCGTAGGACTAGCCCCCTTCAGCTCCTACAATGAGCAGTTCTTC
-,TRBV10-3,TRBJ1-1,-,CAIRPGREEAFF,TGTGCCATCAGGCCGGGACGGGAGGAAGCTTTCTTT
-,TRBV7-3,TRBJ2-6,-,CASSFSDTNSGANVLTF,TGTGCCAGCAGCTTCTCGGACACAAACTCTGGGGCCAACGTCCTGACTTTC
-,TRBV7-2,TRBJ1-2,-,CASSPGQGSGYTF,TGTGCCAGCAGCCCAGGGCAGGGTAGCGGCTACACCTTC
-,TRBV5-6,TRBJ2-1,TRBD2,CASSTSSGNYNEQFF,TGTGCCAGCAGCACCAGTAGCGGGAACTACAATGAGCAGTTCTTC
-,TRBV29-1,TRBJ2-5,-,CSASGPQETQYF,TGCAGCGCAAGCGGGCCCCAAGAGACCCAGTACTTC
-,TRBV13,TRBJ1-4,TRBD1,CASSLRGTGNEKLFF,TGTGCCAGCAGCTTACGAGGGACAGGGAATGAAAAACTGTTTTTT